These T cell receptor beta chains were read from a single sample in a study of CD8 T cells in ankylosing spondylitis. TCRdb processed the 5' RACE reads anew with MiXCR; each CDR3 protein has one entry. The repertoire holds around 25,000 distinct CDR3 sequences, with approximately 13% as singletons. Sequenced sample: blood. The receptors were sampled from a male donor with ankylosing spondylitis or in good health (not recorded which). The conserved cysteine and the conserved F or W are not part of the CDR3 here. D genes are given only for firm matches. Size tells how often a clone was seen (once, few, many) or the class of an expanded clone, and some rows leave it out.

abundance,v_gene,d_gene,j_gene,CDR3aa
NA,TRBV4-2,NA,TRBJ2-5,ASSQGAEKETQY
many,TRBV14,TRBD2,TRBJ2-3,ASSQGGLAWDTQY
few,TRBV12-3/TRBV12-4,NA,TRBJ2-4,ASSTPTGPKNIQY
few,TRBV9,NA,TRBJ2-1,ASSTSSRPNEQF
many,TRBV7-7,NA,TRBJ2-2,ASSPLRPPSTGELF
few,TRBV7-2,NA,TRBJ2-1,ASSLRGFPYNEQF
many,TRBV19,NA,TRBJ1-2,ASGPPNYGYT
NA,TRBV7-2,NA,TRBJ2-7,ASNFVTSSYEQY
few,TRBV27,NA,TRBJ2-3,ASRGQGRGTDTQY
many,TRBV5-5,NA,TRBJ2-7,ASSDNPLDSVEQY
many,TRBV12-3/TRBV12-4,NA,TRBJ1-3,ASRTSGRNTIY
many,TRBV29-1,NA,TRBJ2-5,SVEAVAETQY
few,TRBV5-1,NA,TRBJ2-1,ASSLAGEQF
NA,TRBV4-3,NA,TRBJ2-2,ASSQGSELF
many,TRBV12-3/TRBV12-4,TRBD2,TRBJ2-3,ASSLLAGTKATQY
few,TRBV29-1,NA,TRBJ2-1,SVTGSSYNEQF
few,TRBV20-1,NA,TRBJ1-1,SARGAGNTEAF
few,TRBV28,TRBD2,TRBJ2-1,ASIAGTTLYNEQF
once,TRBV12-3/TRBV12-4,NA,TRBJ2-2,ASSFSGSGELF
many,TRBV12-3/TRBV12-4,TRBD2,TRBJ2-1,ASRPSYGLATEQF
few,TRBV30,NA,TRBJ2-5,AWDWGETQY
many,TRBV7-6,NA,TRBJ2-2,ASSSSSSRNTGELF
NA,TRBV6-2/TRBV6-3,NA,TRBJ1-1,ASSTRNTEAF
NA,TRBV4-2,TRBD2,TRBJ2-7,ASSQLAGGTIYEQY
many,TRBV6-5,TRBD1,TRBJ2-7,ASSLDRGYEQY
few,TRBV3-1,TRBD2,TRBJ2-1,ASSQDFGLAGVRYNEQF
NA,TRBV12-3/TRBV12-4,NA,TRBJ2-5,ASSFSSTGQETQY
many,TRBV20-1,NA,TRBJ2-2,SATGGELF
few,TRBV7-6,NA,TRBJ2-1,ASSPIGGAWNGQF
few,TRBV4-3,TRBD2,TRBJ2-2,ASSQDQRGGSGELF
many,TRBV4-1,NA,TRBJ2-1,ASSLNWGSHEQF
few,TRBV12-3/TRBV12-4,NA,TRBJ2-2,ASSRLYGPGELF
NA,TRBV20-1,TRBD1,TRBJ2-2,SARGSSPSGGELF
few,TRBV9,NA,TRBJ2-7,ASSVGGVSSYEQY
medium-sized,TRBV20-1,NA,TRBJ2-1,SASKVSNEQF
many,TRBV27,TRBD1,TRBJ1-1,ASSRQGRRTEAF
many,TRBV2,NA,TRBJ2-3,ASSEVAWSTDTQY